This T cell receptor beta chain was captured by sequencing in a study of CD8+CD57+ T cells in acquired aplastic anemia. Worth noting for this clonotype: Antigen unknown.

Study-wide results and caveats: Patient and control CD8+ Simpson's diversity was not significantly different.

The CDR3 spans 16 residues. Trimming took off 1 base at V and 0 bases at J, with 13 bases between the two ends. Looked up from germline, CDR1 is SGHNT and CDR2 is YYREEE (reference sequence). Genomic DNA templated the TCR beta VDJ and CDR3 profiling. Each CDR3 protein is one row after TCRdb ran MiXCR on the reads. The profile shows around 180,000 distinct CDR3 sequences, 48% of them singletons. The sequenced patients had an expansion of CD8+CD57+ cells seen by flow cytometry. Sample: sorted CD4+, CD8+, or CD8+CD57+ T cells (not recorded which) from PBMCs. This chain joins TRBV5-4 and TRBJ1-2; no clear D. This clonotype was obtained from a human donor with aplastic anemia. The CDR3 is CASSLRLEVPNYGYTF. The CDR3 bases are TGTGCCAGCAGCTTGAGGTTAGAGGTTCCTAACTATGGCTACACCTTC.